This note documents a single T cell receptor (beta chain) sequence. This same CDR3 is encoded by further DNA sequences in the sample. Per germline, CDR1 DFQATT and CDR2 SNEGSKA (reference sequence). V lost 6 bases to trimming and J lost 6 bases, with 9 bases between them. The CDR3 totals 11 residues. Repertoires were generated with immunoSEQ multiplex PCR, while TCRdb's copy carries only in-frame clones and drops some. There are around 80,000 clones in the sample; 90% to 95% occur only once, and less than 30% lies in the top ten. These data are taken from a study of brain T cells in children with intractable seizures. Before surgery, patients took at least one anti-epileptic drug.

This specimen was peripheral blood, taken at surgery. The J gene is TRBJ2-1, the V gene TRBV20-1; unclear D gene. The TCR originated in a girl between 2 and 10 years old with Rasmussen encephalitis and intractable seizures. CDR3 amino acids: CSARLGNEQFF. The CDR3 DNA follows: TGCAGTGCACGCCTTGGCAATGAGCAGTTCTTC.